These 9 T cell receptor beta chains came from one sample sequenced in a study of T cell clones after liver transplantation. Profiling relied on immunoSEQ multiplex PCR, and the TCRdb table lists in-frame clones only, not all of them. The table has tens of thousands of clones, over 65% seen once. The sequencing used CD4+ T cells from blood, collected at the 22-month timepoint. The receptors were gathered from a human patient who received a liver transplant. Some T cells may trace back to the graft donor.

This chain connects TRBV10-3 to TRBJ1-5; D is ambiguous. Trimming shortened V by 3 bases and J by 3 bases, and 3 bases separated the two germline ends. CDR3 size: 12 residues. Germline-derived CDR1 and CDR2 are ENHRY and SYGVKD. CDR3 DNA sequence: TGTGCCATCAGTGACACCAATCAGCCCCAGCATTTT. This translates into CAISDTNQPQHF.

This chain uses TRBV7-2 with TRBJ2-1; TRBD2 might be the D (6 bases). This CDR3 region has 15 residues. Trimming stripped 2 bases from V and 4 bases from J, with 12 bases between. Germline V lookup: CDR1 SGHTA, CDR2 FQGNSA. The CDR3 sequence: CASSLMGGTYNEQFF. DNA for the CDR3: TGTGCCAGCAGCTTAATGGGGGGTACTTACAATGAGCAGTTCTTC.

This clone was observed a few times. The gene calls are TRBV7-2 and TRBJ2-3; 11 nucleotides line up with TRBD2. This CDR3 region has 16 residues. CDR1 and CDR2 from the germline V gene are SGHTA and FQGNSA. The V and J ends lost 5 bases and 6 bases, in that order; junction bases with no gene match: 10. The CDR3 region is CASSPLAGGPSDTQYF. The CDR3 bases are TGTGCCAGCAGCCCATTAGCGGGGGGGCCTTCCGATACGCAGTATTTT. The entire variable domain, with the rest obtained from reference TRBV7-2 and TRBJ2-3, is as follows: GAGVSQSPSNKVTEKGKDVELRCDPISGHTALYWYRQSLGQGLEFLIYFQGNSAPDKSGLPSDRFSAERTGGSVSTLTIQRTQQEDSAVYLCASSPLAGGPSDTQYFGPGTRLTVL.

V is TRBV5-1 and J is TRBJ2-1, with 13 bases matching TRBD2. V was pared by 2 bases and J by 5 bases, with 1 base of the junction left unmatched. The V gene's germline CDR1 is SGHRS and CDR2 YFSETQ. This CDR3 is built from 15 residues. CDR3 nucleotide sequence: TGCGCCAGCAGCTTTGGGACTAGCGGGAACAATGAGCAGTTCTTC. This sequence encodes CASSFGTSGNNEQFF.

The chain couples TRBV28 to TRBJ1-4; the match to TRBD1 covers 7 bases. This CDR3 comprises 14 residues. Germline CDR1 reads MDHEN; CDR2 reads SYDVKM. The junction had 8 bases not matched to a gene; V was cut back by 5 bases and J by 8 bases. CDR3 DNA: TGTGCCAGCAGTCCCCCAGGGGGATCAGAAAAACTGTTTTTT. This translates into CASSPPGGSEKLFF.

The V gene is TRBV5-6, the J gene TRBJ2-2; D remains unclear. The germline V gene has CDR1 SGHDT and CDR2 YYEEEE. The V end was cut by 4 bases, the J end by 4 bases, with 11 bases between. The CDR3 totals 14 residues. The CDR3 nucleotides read TGTGCCAGCAGCACAGTCACAGCCACCGGGGAGCTGTTTTTT. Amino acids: CASSTVTATGELFF.

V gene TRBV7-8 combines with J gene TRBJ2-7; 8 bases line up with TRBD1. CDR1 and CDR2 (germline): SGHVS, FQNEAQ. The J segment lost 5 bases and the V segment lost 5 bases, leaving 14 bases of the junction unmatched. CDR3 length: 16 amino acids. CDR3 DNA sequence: TGTGCCAGCAGCCAAACTACAGGGGGGATGCTGGACGAGCAGTACTTC. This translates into CASSQTTGGMLDEQYF. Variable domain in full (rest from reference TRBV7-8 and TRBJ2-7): GAGVSQSPRYKVAKRGQDVALRCDPISGHVSLFWYQQALGQGPEFLTYFQNEAQLDKSGLPSDRFFAERPEGSVSTLKIQRTQQEDSAVYLCASSQTTGGMLDEQYFGPGTRLTVT.

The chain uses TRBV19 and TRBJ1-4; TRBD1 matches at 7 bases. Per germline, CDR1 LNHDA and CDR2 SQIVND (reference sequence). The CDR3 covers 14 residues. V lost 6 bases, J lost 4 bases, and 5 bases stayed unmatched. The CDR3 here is CASRTGTDNEKLFF. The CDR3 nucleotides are TGTGCCAGTAGAACGGGGACAGATAATGAAAAACTGTTTTTT.

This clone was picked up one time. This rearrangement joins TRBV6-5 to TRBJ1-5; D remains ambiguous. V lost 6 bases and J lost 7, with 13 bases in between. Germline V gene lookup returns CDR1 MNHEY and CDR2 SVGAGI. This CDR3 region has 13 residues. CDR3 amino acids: CASRRSQVQPQHF. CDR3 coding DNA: TGTGCCAGCAGGCGGTCGCAGGTCCAGCCCCAGCATTTT.